Below, 28 T cell receptor beta chains from the same sample are listed, as sequenced in a study of regulatory T cells. Whole-study findings and limits: Hydrophobic residues at CDR3 positions 6 and 7 were enriched in conventional CD4+ T cells of CD3G-deficient patients.

These receptors' targets are unknown. Amplification used 52 TRBV primers and 13 TRBJ primers. Assay used: immunoSEQ multiplex PCR; TCRdb lists only in-frame clones, some missing. Seen here are some 31,000 clones, nearly 95% observed once, and the top ten hold about 0.99%. The sample taken for sequencing was conventional CD4+ T cells sorted from blood. These TCRs come from a child aged 2 to 9 with CD3G deficiency.

V and J are TRBV28 and TRBJ1-1; 9 bases agree with TRBD1. This CDR3 spans 15 amino acids. Germline lookup yields CDR1 MDHEN and CDR2 SYDVKM. V shed 7 bases, J shed 3 bases, and the junction held 9 bases outside the gene matches. CDR3 DNA sequence: TGTGCCAGCACGGGGGACAGGGTGGGGTACACTGAAGCTTTCTTT. Its protein product is CASTGDRVGYTEAFF.

The chain has TRBV6-5 and TRBJ2-5; 8 bases agree with TRBD2. Germline CDR1 reads MNHEY; CDR2 reads SVGAGI. The CDR3 extends over 14 amino acids. J lost 5 bases, V lost 10 bases, and 12 bases had no gene match. In DNA form, the CDR3 reads TGTGCCACCCCGGTAAAGCGGGAGTTGGAGACCCAGTACTTC. Protein: CATPVKRELETQYF.

The J gene is TRBJ2-1, the V gene TRBV18; D gene unclear. Trimming stripped 4 bases from V and 7 bases from J, with 11 bases between. The CDR3 has 13 residues. Germline CDR1 reads KGHSH; CDR2 reads LQKENI. CDR3 DNA: TGTGCCAGCTCACGCTCTAGTGTGAATGAGCAGTTCTTC. Protein product: CASSRSSVNEQFF.

This chain uses TRBV7-9 with TRBJ2-5; 11 bases agree with TRBD2. Germline values: CDR1 SEHNR, CDR2 FQNEAQ (reference sequence). The V and J ends lost 3 bases and 3 bases, in that order; junction bases with no gene match: 12. CDR3 length: 18 residues. CDR3 region: CASSLGAGTSGLKETQYF. The CDR3 region has the DNA TGTGCCAGCAGCTTGGGAGCCGGGACTAGCGGACTGAAAGAGACCCAGTACTTC.

The chain recombines TRBV10-3 with TRBJ2-3, with a possible D match to TRBD2 (5 bases). Germline V gives CDR1 ENHRY, CDR2 SYGVKD. The CDR3 covers 14 residues. V was pared by 5 bases and J by 4 bases, with 13 bases between. CDR3 DNA: TGTGCCATCAGTCCGGGAAGCGGACCAGATACGCAGTATTTT. It encodes CAISPGSGPDTQYF.

The J gene is TRBJ2-6, the V gene TRBV5-1; D is unresolved. Trimming left V 4 bases short and J 2 bases short, with 7 bases between. Germline V gene data show CDR1 as SGHRS and CDR2 as YFSETQ. The CDR3 has 14 amino acids. CDR3 bases: TGCGCCAGCAGCCCTAACACTGGGGCCAACGTCCTGACTTTC. Translated, it gives CASSPNTGANVLTF.

This clone was counted between two and nine times. The chain recombines TRBV6-1 with TRBJ2-7; D remains ambiguous. The CDR3 runs to 11 residues. The germline V gene encodes CDR1 MNHNS and CDR2 SASEGT. Trimming pared 8 bases from V and 4 bases from J, leaving 9 bases between. In nucleotides, the CDR3 is TGTGCCAGCCGGGCTGAGTACGAGCAGTACTTC. It yields the protein CASRAEYEQYF.

CDR3 sequence (DNA): TGTGCCAGCAGTCCCCGACGAGCGTTCGGCAATGAGCAGTTCTTC. Protein product: CASSPRRAFGNEQFF. The V and J genes are TRBV28 and TRBJ2-1, with D unclear. The germline gives CDR1 MDHEN, CDR2 SYDVKM. Trimming cost V 5 bases and J 6 bases, with 17 bases left between them. This CDR3 spans 15 amino acids.

The chain carries TRBV28 and TRBJ1-5; 7 bases match TRBD1. From germline, CDR1 is MDHEN and CDR2 SYDVKM. The CDR3 consists of 17 residues. The V segment lost 2 bases and the J segment 0 bases; nucleotides outside the gene matches: 7. In DNA form, the CDR3 reads TGTGCCAGCAGTTTAGTGGGGAGGGGGCGTAGCAATCAGCCCCAGCATTTT. It codes for CASSLVGRGRSNQPQHF.

The rearrangement uses TRBV5-1 and TRBJ2-3; D is perhaps TRBD1 or TRBD2 (5 bases each). V dropped 3 bases and J dropped 5 bases, with 13 bases sitting between them. CDR1 is SGHRS and CDR2 is YFSETQ in the germline V gene. CDR3 length: 14 residues. Written as DNA, the CDR3 is TGCGCCAGCAGCTCTCCGGCGAGGGGAGATACGCAGTATTTT. This translates into CASSSPARGDTQYF.

The gene calls are TRBV7-8 and TRBJ2-7; maybe TRBD2 (5 bases). CDR1 SGHVS and CDR2 FQNEAQ come from the germline V gene. The CDR3 consists of 14 residues. V was clipped by 2 bases and J by 1 base, with 9 bases between them. In nucleotides, the CDR3 is TGTGCCAGCAGCTTATACGGGGTGTCCTACGAGCAGTACTTC. Translation gives CASSLYGVSYEQYF.

CDR3 region: CASSRTGSHPYEQYF. The DNA for the CDR3 is TGTGCCAGCAGCCGAACAGGGTCGCATCCCTACGAGCAGTACTTC. This chain joins TRBV7-8 and TRBJ2-7; tentative D call: TRBD1 (6 bases). The V gene lost 5 bases and the J gene lost 2 bases, with 16 bases spanning the gap. CDR3 length: 15 amino acids. Looked up from germline, CDR1 is SGHVS and CDR2 is FQNEAQ.

The rearrangement joins TRBV7-9 to TRBJ1-1, with D unclear. Trimming removed 2 bases from V and 2 bases from J, with 6 bases in between. The length of the CDR3 is 13 residues. Germline V gene sequence: CDR1 SEHNR, CDR2 FQNEAQ (reference sequence). In DNA form, the CDR3 reads TGTGCCAGCAGCTTAACAAGTAACACTGAAGCTTTCTTT. It translates to CASSLTSNTEAFF.

The CDR3 is CASSLVDGREEQFF. The CDR3 region has the DNA TGTGCCAGCAGCTTAGTAGACGGGAGGGAAGAGCAGTTCTTC. The rearrangement joins TRBV7-9 to TRBJ2-1; 8 bases line up with TRBD2. CDR1 and CDR2 from the germline V gene are SEHNR and FQNEAQ (reference sequence). The CDR3 has 14 amino acids. The J segment lost 10 bases and the V segment lost 1 base, leaving 6 bases of the junction unmatched.

The chain carries TRBV28 and TRBJ1-1, with 11 bases aligning to TRBD1. Germline CDR1 reads MDHEN; CDR2 reads SYDVKM. Germline trimming cut 8 bases from V and 3 bases from J; bases unmatched to any gene: 5. This CDR3 has 14 amino acids. This chain's CDR3 is CASRPGQGDTEAFF. DNA for the CDR3: TGTGCCAGCCGCCCGGGACAGGGGGACACTGAAGCTTTCTTT.

The chain carries TRBV19 and TRBJ2-1, with D perhaps matching TRBD1 (6 bases). There are 13 residues in the CDR3. V was pared by 6 bases and J by 13 bases, with 19 bases between. Per germline, CDR1 LNHDA and CDR2 SQIVND (reference sequence). The DNA of the CDR3 is TGTGCCAGTAGCCTGGGGGCAGGTCAGAACCAGTTCTTC. Protein: CASSLGAGQNQFF.

This chain links TRBV29-1 with TRBJ2-3; 11 positions match TRBD2. There are 17 residues in the CDR3. Germline CDR1 SQVTM, CDR2 ANQGSEA. Trimming took 6 bases from V and 2 from J; bases not matched to a gene: 13. CDR3 residues: CSVAGTSGGGPTDTQYF. In DNA form, the CDR3 reads TGCAGCGTGGCCGGGACTAGCGGAGGGGGCCCCACAGATACGCAGTATTTT.

The chain uses TRBV5-1 and TRBJ2-1; 11 bases fit TRBD2. Germline-derived CDR1 and CDR2 are SGHRS and YFSETQ. Trimming at V came to 4 bases and at J to 3 bases, leaving 3 bases not matched to a gene. CDR3 size: 15 residues. The CDR3 nucleotides read TGCGCCAGCAGCCCCGGGACTAGCGGCTACAATGAGCAGTTCTTC. As protein: CASSPGTSGYNEQFF.

The J gene is TRBJ2-1, the V gene TRBV18, with 7 nucleotides matching TRBD2. Trimming at V came to 1 base and at J to 7 bases, leaving 7 bases not matched to a gene. Germline CDR1 reads KGHSH; CDR2 reads LQKENI. The CDR3 totals 15 residues. The CDR3 reads CASSPRGRASNEQFF. The CDR3 DNA is TGTGCCAGCTCACCACGGGGGAGGGCCTCGAATGAGCAGTTCTTC.

The chain links TRBV6-1 to TRBJ2-7; 9 nucleotides align to TRBD1. CDR1 MNHNS and CDR2 SASEGT come from the germline V gene. This CDR3 is 13 amino acids long. Losses at the gene ends were 9 bases for V and 4 bases for J; bases not matched to a gene: 7. In DNA, the CDR3 is TGTGCCAGTGGACGACAGGGGGGGTACGAGCAGTACTTC. It encodes CASGRQGGYEQYF.

The chain employs TRBV5-1 and TRBJ1-2, with a tentative D call TRBD1 (5 bases). Trimming took off 5 bases at V and 2 bases at J, with 13 bases between the two ends. Germline V gene sequence: CDR1 SGHRS, CDR2 YFSETQ. The CDR3 is 14 residues long. As DNA, the CDR3 is TGCGCCAGCAGGTTCGGGACTTCGAACTATGGCTACACCTTC. It encodes CASRFGTSNYGYTF.

This chain connects TRBV7-9 to TRBJ1-1, with unresolved D. The V end lost 2 bases, the J end lost 1 base, and 5 bases lay between the germline ends. The CDR3 length is 13 residues. Germline V CDR1 and CDR2: SEHNR, FQNEAQ (reference sequence). Written as DNA, the CDR3 is TGTGCCAGCAGCTTACGGGGGAACACTGAAGCTTTCTTT. It specifies CASSLRGNTEAFF. Filled out from reference TRBV7-9 and TRBJ1-1, the complete variable domain reads DTGVSQNPRHKITKRGQNVTFRCDPISEHNRLYWYRQTLGQGPEFLTYFQNEAQLEKSRLLSDRFSAERPKGSFSTLEIQRTEQGDSAMYLCASSLRGNTEAFFGQGTRLTVV.

This chain uses TRBV28 with TRBJ2-1, with a weak D call TRBD1 (5 bases). The germline V gene has CDR1 MDHEN and CDR2 SYDVKM. V was trimmed by 3 bases and J by 4 bases, leaving 13 bases between them. The length of the CDR3 is 15 residues. The CDR3 here is CASSLRTPGYNEQFF. CDR3 DNA: TGTGCCAGCAGTTTGCGGACACCTGGTTACAATGAGCAGTTCTTC.

The chain uses TRBV6-5 and TRBJ1-2; 9 nucleotides agree with TRBD1. J lost 3 bases, V lost 2 bases, and 7 bases had no gene match. Germline V gene sequence: CDR1 MNHEY, CDR2 SVGAGI. CDR3 size: 16 residues. CDR3 region: CASSYVQGARDYGYTF. CDR3 nucleotide sequence: TGTGCCAGCAGTTACGTACAGGGGGCGCGAGACTATGGCTACACCTTC.

The chain carries TRBV7-9 and TRBJ2-1; no clear D. Trimming took 5 bases from V and 6 from J, leaving 17 bases between them. Germline values: CDR1 SEHNR, CDR2 FQNEAQ (reference sequence). The CDR3 is 15 amino acids. The CDR3 here is CASSPTDGQRNEQFF. The CDR3 nucleotides read TGTGCCAGCAGCCCCACCGACGGCCAACGCAATGAGCAGTTCTTC.

This chain connects TRBV4-1 to TRBJ2-7; the D is unclear. Germline CDR1 and CDR2: MGHRA and YSYEKL. V was trimmed by 0 bases and J by 4 bases, leaving 13 bases between them. CDR3 length equals 15 residues. The CDR3 is CASSQESRVGYEQYF. Here the CDR3 DNA reads TGCGCCAGCAGCCAAGAGTCTAGGGTCGGGTACGAGCAGTACTTC.

The chain uses TRBV6-1 and TRBJ2-7; D gene uncertain. V dropped 3 bases and J dropped 6 bases, with 12 bases sitting between them. The CDR3 totals 13 residues. CDR1 and CDR2 from the germline V gene are MNHNS and SASEGT. CDR3 nucleotides: TGTGCCAGCAGTGAGCAGCGAACGGGCGAGCAGTACTTC. Translating it yields CASSEQRTGEQYF.

The V and J genes are TRBV5-1 and TRBJ2-1, with unresolved D. The germline CDR1 and CDR2 sequences are SGHRS and YFSETQ. Trimming pared 0 bases from V and 1 base from J, leaving 11 bases between. The CDR3 runs 16 residues. CDR3 in DNA: TGCGCCAGCAGCTTGGAATCCCAGCCTTCCTACAATGAGCAGTTCTTC. This gives the protein CASSLESQPSYNEQFF.